Listed here are 12 T cell receptor beta chains from one sample, sequenced in a study of response to subunit inactivated influenza vaccine. TCRdb processed the RT-PCR reads anew with MiXCR; each CDR3 protein has one entry. In the table there are some 180,000 distinct CDR3 sequences, about 9% of which are singletons. Sequenced material: non-naive T cells sorted from PBMCs, taken on the day of vaccination. These receptors came from a middle-aged man who received an inactivated influenza vaccine.

A few counts support this clonotype. This chain uses TRBV12-3 or TRBV12-4 with TRBJ2-5, with 8 bases that match TRBD2. The ends lost 5 bases at V and 5 bases at J; junction bases unmatched: 7. The CDR3 has 14 amino acids. The CDR3 region is CASSRSGGAETQYF. CDR3 in DNA: TGTGCCAGCAGTCGAAGCGGGGGTGCGGAGACCCAGTACTTC.

The sample holds a few counts of this clonotype. V and J are TRBV10-3 and TRBJ2-1; no clear D. The length of the CDR3 is 12 residues. V lost 4 bases and J lost 7, with 8 bases in between. Germline V gene sequence: CDR1 ENHRY, CDR2 SYGVKD. CDR3: CAISVHRNEQFF. The CDR3 region has the DNA TGTGCCATCAGTGTACATCGGAATGAGCAGTTCTTC.

As regards this clonotype: A single base separates this from a much larger clone, so it may be a read error. V gene TRBV29-1 combines with J gene TRBJ2-7; D remains ambiguous. Trimming pared 0 bases from V and 5 bases from J, leaving 8 bases between. CDR3 length: 12 residues. Per germline, CDR1 SQVTM and CDR2 ANQGSEA. The CDR3 is CSVEEGGDEQYF. The CDR3, as DNA: TGCAGCGTTGAAGAGGGCGGAGACGAGCAGTACTTC.

This clonotype has only a few counts. This chain connects TRBV7-3 to TRBJ2-3; 14 bases are a match to TRBD2. CDR1 and CDR2 from the germline V gene are SGHTA and FQGTGA. The CDR3 extends over 16 amino acids. The V and J ends lost 5 bases and 6 bases, in that order; junction bases with no gene match: 7. The DNA of the CDR3 is TGTGCCAGCAGCCCTAATCGACTAGCGGGAGGGGATACGCAGTATTTT. Residues: CASSPNRLAGGDTQYF.

This clonotype showed up just a few times. The V and J genes are TRBV6-1 and TRBJ1-1, with a weak D call TRBD1 (5 bases). The length of the CDR3 is 14 residues. The germline V gene encodes CDR1 MNHNS and CDR2 SASEGT. The V gene lost 2 bases and the J gene lost 4 bases, with 11 bases spanning the gap. Written as DNA, the CDR3 is TGTGCCAGCAGTGAAACAGGCCGGGGCACTGAAGCTTTCTTT. It is translated as CASSETGRGTEAFF.

This clonotype was seen repeatedly, ten times or more. The J gene is TRBJ1-2, the V gene TRBV12-3 or TRBV12-4; 8 nucleotides agree with TRBD1. V trimming: 5 bases; J trimming: 3 bases; junction bases outside the gene matches: 2. The length of the CDR3 is 13 residues. CDR3 coding DNA: TGTGCCAGCAGTCTGGACAGGGACTATGGCTACACCTTC. This encodes CASSLDRDYGYTF.

This clonotype was seen a handful of times. The gene calls are TRBV15 and TRBJ2-7; the D gene is possibly TRBD1 (5 bases). Trimming stripped 1 base from V and 5 bases from J, with 6 bases between. The CDR3 sequence is 12 residues long. From germline, CDR1 is LNHNV and CDR2 YYDKDF (reference sequence). The DNA of the CDR3 is TGTGCCACCAGCAGAGGCAGGGACGAGCAGTACTTC. It yields the protein CATSRGRDEQYF.

This clonotype was seen a handful of times. This rearrangement joins TRBV27 to TRBJ2-7; the match to TRBD2 covers 10 bases. V trimming: 5 bases; J trimming: 4 bases; junction bases outside the gene matches: 11. Germline V gives CDR1 MNHEY, CDR2 SMNVEV (reference sequence). The CDR3 contains 16 residues. CDR3 nucleotides: TGTGCCAGCAGTCCCCGTCCTATGACTAGCGGGTACGAGCAGTACTTC. Its translation is CASSPRPMTSGYEQYF.

This clonotype has ten or more counts. V gene TRBV6-2 or TRBV6-3 combines with J gene TRBJ2-7; TRBD2 is a possible D gene (5 bases). The ends were cut back, 4 bases at V and 1 base at J, with 14 bases in the middle. The CDR3 runs to 15 residues. Germline assignment: CDR1 MNHEY and CDR2 SVGEGT. DNA for the CDR3: TGTGCCAGCAGTTCGACTATATCGATTTCCTACGAGCAGTACTTC. Translation: CASSSTISISYEQYF.

The chain combines TRBV15 with TRBJ1-6, with D perhaps matching TRBD1 (6 bases). The germline V gene encodes CDR1 LNHNV and CDR2 YYDKDF (reference sequence). The CDR3 loop spans 19 amino acids. V gave up 1 base and J gave up 3 bases, with 19 bases separating them. The CDR3 DNA is TGTGCCACCAGCAGAGGAGACCGGGAGGAAGGGGGCTATAATTCACCCCTCCACTTT. Encoded protein: CATSRGDREEGGYNSPLHF.

The J gene is TRBJ2-7, the V gene TRBV12-3 or TRBV12-4; TRBD1 matches at 8 bases. The J segment lost 4 bases and the V segment lost 5 bases, leaving 7 bases of the junction unmatched. The CDR3 covers 14 residues. The CDR3 sequence is CASSRGQVGYEQYF. The CDR3 bases are TGTGCCAGCAGTCGGGGACAGGTCGGGTACGAGCAGTACTTC.

A few counts support this clonotype. The V gene is TRBV25-1, the J gene TRBJ2-1; unclear D gene. V lost 4 bases and J lost 4, with 14 bases in between. This CDR3 is built from 15 residues. CDR1 MGHDK and CDR2 SYGVNS come from the germline V gene. The CDR3 coding sequence is TGTGCCAGCAGTGCGGACCACCGGATTTACAATGAGCAGTTCTTC. This sequence encodes CASSADHRIYNEQFF.